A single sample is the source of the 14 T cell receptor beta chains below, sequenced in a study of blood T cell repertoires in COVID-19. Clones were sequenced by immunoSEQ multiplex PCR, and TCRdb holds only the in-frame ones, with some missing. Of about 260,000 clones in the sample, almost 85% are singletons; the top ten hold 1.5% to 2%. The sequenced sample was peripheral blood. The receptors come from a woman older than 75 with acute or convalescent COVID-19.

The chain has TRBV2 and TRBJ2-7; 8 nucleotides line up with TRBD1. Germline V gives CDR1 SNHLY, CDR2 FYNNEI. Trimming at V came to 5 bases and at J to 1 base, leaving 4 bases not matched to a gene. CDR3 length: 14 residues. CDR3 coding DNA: TGTGCCAGCAGTAGACAGGGGATTTCCTACGAGCAGTACTTC. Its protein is CASSRQGISYEQYF. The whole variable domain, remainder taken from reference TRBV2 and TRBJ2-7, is EPEVTQTPSHQVTQMGQEVILRCVPISNHLYFYWYRQILGQKVEFLVSFYNNEISEKSEIFDDQFSVERPDGSNFTLKIRSTKLEDSAMYFCASSRQGISYEQYFGPGTRLTVT.

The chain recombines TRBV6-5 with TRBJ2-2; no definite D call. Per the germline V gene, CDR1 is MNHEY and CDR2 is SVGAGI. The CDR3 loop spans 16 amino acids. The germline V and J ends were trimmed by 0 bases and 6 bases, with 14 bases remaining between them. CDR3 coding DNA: TGTGCCAGCAGTTACTCGAGGCGTCAACCGGCCGGGGAGCTGTTTTTT. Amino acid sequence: CASSYSRRQPAGELFF.

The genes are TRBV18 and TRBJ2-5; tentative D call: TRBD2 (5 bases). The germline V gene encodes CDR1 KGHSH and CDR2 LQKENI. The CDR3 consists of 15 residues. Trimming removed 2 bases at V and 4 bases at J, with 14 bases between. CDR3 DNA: TGTGCCAGCTCACCATCTTACGGGGTCGGAGAGACCCAGTACTTC. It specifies CASSPSYGVGETQYF.

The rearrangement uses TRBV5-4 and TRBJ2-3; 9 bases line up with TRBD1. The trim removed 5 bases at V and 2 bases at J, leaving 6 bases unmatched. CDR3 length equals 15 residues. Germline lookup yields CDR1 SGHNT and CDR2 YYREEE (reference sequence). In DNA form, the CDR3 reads TGTGCCAGCAGTCCCGGGACAGGGACCACAGATACGCAGTATTTT. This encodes CASSPGTGTTDTQYF.

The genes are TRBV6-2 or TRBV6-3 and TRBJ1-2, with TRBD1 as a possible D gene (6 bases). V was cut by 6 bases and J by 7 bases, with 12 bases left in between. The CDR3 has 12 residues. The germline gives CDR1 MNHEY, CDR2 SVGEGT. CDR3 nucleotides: TGTGCCAGCAGCAGGGGATACTCTGGCTACACCTTC. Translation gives CASSRGYSGYTF.

The CDR3 nucleotides are TGCGCCAGCAGCTACCCGGGACAGGGGGGGGAACAAGAGACCCAGTACTTC. Its protein is CASSYPGQGGEQETQYF. V gene TRBV5-1 combines with J gene TRBJ2-5; 11 bases agree with TRBD1. The V segment lost 3 bases and the J segment 2 bases; nucleotides outside the gene matches: 9. The CDR3 has 17 residues. Germline loops: CDR1 SGHRS, CDR2 YFSETQ.

In DNA form, the CDR3 reads TGTGCCAGCAGCCGGGGGACAGGGGACACTGAAGCTTTCTTT. It yields the protein CASSRGTGDTEAFF. The V gene is TRBV9, the J gene TRBJ1-1; 10 bases agree with TRBD1. After removal of 4 bases from V and 3 bases from J, the junction contained 3 bases not matched to a gene. This CDR3 has 14 amino acids. Looked up from germline, CDR1 is SGDLS and CDR2 is YYNGEE.

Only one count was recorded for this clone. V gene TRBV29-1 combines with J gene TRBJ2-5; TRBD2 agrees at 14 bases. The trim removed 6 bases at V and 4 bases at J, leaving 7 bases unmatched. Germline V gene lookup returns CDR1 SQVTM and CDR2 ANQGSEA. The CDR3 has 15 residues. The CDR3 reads CSVFTTSGGAETQYF. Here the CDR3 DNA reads TGCAGCGTATTCACGACTAGCGGGGGGGCAGAGACCCAGTACTTC.

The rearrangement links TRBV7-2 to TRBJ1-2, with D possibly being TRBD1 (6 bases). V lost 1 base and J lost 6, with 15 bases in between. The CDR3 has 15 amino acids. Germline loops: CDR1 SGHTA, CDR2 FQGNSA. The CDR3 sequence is CASSLESGVGDGYTF. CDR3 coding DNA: TGTGCCAGCAGCTTAGAGTCAGGGGTAGGGGATGGCTACACCTTC. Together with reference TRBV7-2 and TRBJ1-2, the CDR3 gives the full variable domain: GAGVSQSPSNKVTEKGKDVELRCDPISGHTALYWYRQSLGQGLEFLIYFQGNSAPDKSGLPSDRFSAERTGGSVSTLTIQRTQQEDSAVYLCASSLESGVGDGYTFGSGTRLTVV.

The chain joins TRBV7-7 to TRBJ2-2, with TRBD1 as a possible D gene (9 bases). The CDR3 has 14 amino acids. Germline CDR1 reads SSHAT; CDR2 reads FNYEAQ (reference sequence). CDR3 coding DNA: TGTGCTAGCGGGACAGGGATTAGTACCGGGGAGCTGTTTTTT. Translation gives CASGTGISTGELFF.

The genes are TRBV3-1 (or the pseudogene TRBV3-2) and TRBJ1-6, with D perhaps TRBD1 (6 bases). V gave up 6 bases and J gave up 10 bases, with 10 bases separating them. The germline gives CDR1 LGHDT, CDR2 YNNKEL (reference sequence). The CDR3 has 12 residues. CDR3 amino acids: CASRGDKSPLHF. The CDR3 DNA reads TGTGCCAGCAGGGGGGACAAGTCACCCCTCCACTTT.

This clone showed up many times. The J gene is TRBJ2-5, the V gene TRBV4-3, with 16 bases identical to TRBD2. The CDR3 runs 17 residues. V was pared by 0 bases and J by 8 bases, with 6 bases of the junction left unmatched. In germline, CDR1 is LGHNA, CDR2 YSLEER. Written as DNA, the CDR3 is TGCGCCAGCAGCCAAGATGCGGGACTAGCGGGGGGGCGAACCCAGTACTTC. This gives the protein CASSQDAGLAGGRTQYF.

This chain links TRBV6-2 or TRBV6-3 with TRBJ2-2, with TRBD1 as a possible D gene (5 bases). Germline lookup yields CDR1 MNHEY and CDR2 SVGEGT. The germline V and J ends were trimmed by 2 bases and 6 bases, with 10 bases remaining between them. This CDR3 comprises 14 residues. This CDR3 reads CASSYRRVAGELFF. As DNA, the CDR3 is TGTGCCAGCAGTTACCGCAGGGTAGCCGGGGAGCTGTTTTTT.

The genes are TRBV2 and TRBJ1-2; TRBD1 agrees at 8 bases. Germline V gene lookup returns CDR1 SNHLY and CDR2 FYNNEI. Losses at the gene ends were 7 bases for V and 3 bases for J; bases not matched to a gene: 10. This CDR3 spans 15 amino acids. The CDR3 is CASILGGTGDYGYTF. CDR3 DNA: TGTGCCAGCATCTTGGGGGGGACAGGTGACTATGGCTACACCTTC.